The 29 T cell receptor beta chains listed next were all sequenced from one sample in a study of CXCR3 chemokines and chemotherapy response in bladder cancer. TCRdb independently ran MiXCR on the PCR reads; one entry per CDR3 protein. The sample has about 13,000 distinct CDR3 sequences, around 11% seen once. This specimen was acquired from a patient whose treatment included neoadjuvant chemotherapy. All receptors come from a human donor with bladder cancer that did not respond to neoadjuvant chemotherapy.

Judged by abundance, this clonotype is medium-sized. The rearrangement links TRBV29-1 to TRBJ1-1, with D possibly matching TRBD1 (5 bases). Germline V CDR1 and CDR2: SQVTM, ANQGSEA. Trimming took 6 bases from V and 5 from J, leaving 19 bases between them. The CDR3 consists of 14 residues. The CDR3 loop reads CSVPWGGWGTEAFF. Here the CDR3 DNA reads TGCAGCGTGCCATGGGGGGGATGGGGAACTGAAGCTTTCTTT.

With respect to this clonotype: A much larger clone is a single base away; this may be a read error. V usage is TRBV12-3 or TRBV12-4 and J usage is TRBJ2-7; possible D gene TRBD2, 6 bases. There are 14 residues in the CDR3. CDR3 nucleotide sequence: TGTGTCAGCAGTCCCGGGACTCTTTCCTACGAGCAGTACTTC. Translation gives CVSSPGTLSYEQYF.

In this sample, this clonotype turned up a few times. The chain has TRBV20-1 and TRBJ1-3; D is possibly TRBD1 (5 bases). Germline CDR1 DFQATT, CDR2 SNEGSKA (reference sequence). The V and J ends lost 6 bases and 4 bases respectively, with 19 bases between them. The CDR3 is 15 residues long. CDR3 DNA: TGCAGTGCCACTGACAGATCCGGCTCGGGAAACACCATATATTTT. Encoded protein: CSATDRSGSGNTIYF.

This clonotype showed up just a few times. This chain joins TRBV9 and TRBJ1-1; no clear D gene. Trimming cost V 4 bases and J 1 base, with 11 bases left between them. This CDR3 spans 14 amino acids. CDR1 is SGDLS, CDR2 YYNGEE, per germline. CDR3 bases: TGTGCCAGCAGCCCGATGTTCGCGAACACTGAAGCTTTCTTT. Translated: CASSPMFANTEAFF.

This clonotype was seen a few times. CDR3 bases: TGTGCCAGCAGCCCAGTCGACAGGGGTCGGGCCGAAGCTTTCTTT. It codes for CASSPVDRGRAEAFF. This chain connects TRBV27 to TRBJ1-1; 8 positions agree with TRBD1. Germline V CDR1 and CDR2: MNHEY, SMNVEV (reference sequence). V gave up 6 bases and J gave up 8 bases; unmatched junction bases: 14. CDR3 length equals 15 residues.

This clonotype showed up many times. The V call is TRBV19, the J call TRBJ1-5; D gene uncertain. The CDR3 spans 15 residues. Trimming left V 5 bases short and J 1 base short, with 12 bases between. Germline CDR1 LNHDA, CDR2 SQIVND (reference sequence). Here the CDR3 reads CASSSAPGSNQPQHF. Here the CDR3 DNA reads TGTGCCAGTAGTTCTGCCCCGGGCAGCAATCAGCCCCAGCATTTT.

This clonotype was seen many times. The chain joins TRBV5-4 to TRBJ1-1; D perhaps matches TRBD1 (6 bases). Germline V gene lookup returns CDR1 SGHNT and CDR2 YYREEE (reference sequence). CDR3 length: 14 amino acids. V lost 3 bases, J lost 3 bases, and 12 bases lay in between. CDR3: CASSYQDRYTEAFF. The CDR3 nucleotides read TGTGCCAGCAGCTACCAGGACAGATACACTGAAGCTTTCTTT.

By frequency in the sample, this clonotype is medium-sized (0.01 to 0.1%). The V call is TRBV19, the J call TRBJ2-1, with 9 bases that match TRBD2. V shed 6 bases, J shed 3 bases, and the junction held 6 bases outside the gene matches. The germline CDR1 and CDR2 sequences are LNHDA and SQIVND (reference sequence). There are 15 residues in the CDR3. The CDR3 spells CASSMTSGIYNEQFF. CDR3 DNA: TGTGCCAGTAGCATGACTAGCGGAATCTACAATGAGCAGTTCTTC.

V gene TRBV12-3 or TRBV12-4 combines with J gene TRBJ1-3, with 7 positions matching TRBD1. V trimming: 6 bases; J trimming: 3 bases; junction bases outside the gene matches: 2. The CDR3 is 13 amino acids. CDR3 sequence (DNA): TGTGCCAGCAGCCGGACAGGTGGAAACACCATATATTTT. Amino acids: CASSRTGGNTIYF.

This clonotype was recorded at least ten times. This chain connects TRBV29-1 to TRBJ2-7; 9 bases are a match to TRBD1. Germline-derived CDR1 and CDR2 are SQVTM and ANQGSEA. This CDR3 spans 13 amino acids. The V and J ends lost 3 bases and 7 bases, in that order; junction bases with no gene match: 7. CDR3: CSVDLQGAGEQYF. Here the CDR3 DNA reads TGCAGCGTTGATTTACAGGGGGCGGGGGAGCAGTACTTC.

Sample share makes this clonotype medium-sized. The rearrangement uses TRBV19 and TRBJ2-1; TRBD1 aligns across 10 bases. Per the germline V gene, CDR1 is LNHDA and CDR2 is SQIVND (reference sequence). The CDR3 sequence is 14 residues long. Losses at the gene ends were 6 bases for V and 7 bases for J; bases not matched to a gene: 6. DNA of the CDR3: TGTGCCAGTAGACGAGGACAGGGGGGAAATGAGCAGTTCTTC. This codes for CASRRGQGGNEQFF.

This clonotype was seen at least ten times. The chain joins TRBV6-1 to TRBJ2-7, with a possible D match to TRBD2 (5 bases). The CDR3 contains 15 residues. Germline V gene lookup returns CDR1 MNHNS and CDR2 SASEGT. Between the trimmed V and J ends, which lost 4 bases and 4 bases, there was a span of 17 bases. The chain's CDR3 is CASSVQLERPYEQYF. DNA of the CDR3: TGTGCCAGCAGTGTTCAACTAGAGCGCCCGTACGAGCAGTACTTC.

This clonotype appeared a few times. The chain joins TRBV28 to TRBJ1-4, with 7 bases aligning to TRBD1. The CDR3 has 16 residues. With V trimmed by 6 bases and J by 3 bases, 10 bases remained unmatched. The germline CDR1 and CDR2 sequences are MDHEN and SYDVKM. CDR3 loop: CASSRVWDRPNEKLFF. DNA for the CDR3: TGTGCCAGCAGCCGCGTTTGGGACAGACCTAATGAAAAACTGTTTTTT.

This clonotype has just a few counts. The V call is TRBV11-2, the J call TRBJ2-1, with 10 bases lining up with TRBD2. V shed 5 bases and J 9 bases; nucleotides not matched to a gene: 10. The CDR3 extends over 15 amino acids. Germline V gives CDR1 SGHAT, CDR2 FQNNGV. In DNA form, the CDR3 reads TGTGCCAGCAGCCCTCAGCGGGGGGGCGGGAGTGAGCAGTTCTTC. Its translation is CASSPQRGGGSEQFF. The full variable domain, with the rest looked up from reference TRBV11-2 and TRBJ2-1, is EAGVAQSPRYKIIEKRQSVAFWCNPISGHATLYWYQQILGQGPKLLIQFQNNGVVDDSQLPKDRFSAERLKGVDSTLKIQPAKLEDSAVYLCASSPQRGGGSEQFFGPGTRLTVL.

Ten or more counts support this clonotype. V usage is TRBV7-9 and J usage is TRBJ2-1; D possibly matches TRBD1 or TRBD2 (6 bases each). CDR1 is SEHNR and CDR2 is FQNEAQ in the germline V gene (reference sequence). V was clipped by 5 bases and J by 9 bases, with 11 bases between them. The length of the CDR3 is 12 residues. CDR3 in DNA: TGTGCCAGCAGCAAGGGGGGAGGTGAGCAGTTCTTC. Amino acid sequence: CASSKGGGEQFF. Full variable domain (remainder filled in from reference TRBV7-9 and TRBJ2-1): DTGVSQNPRHKITKRGQNVTFRCDPISEHNRLYWYRQTLGQGPEFLTYFQNEAQLEKSRLLSDRFSAERPKGSFSTLEIQRTEQGDSAMYLCASSKGGGEQFFGPGTRLTVL.

This clonotype was counted at least ten times. This chain connects TRBV7-9 to TRBJ1-6; the match to TRBD1 covers 8 bases. The CDR3 covers 15 residues. The junction had 6 bases not matched to a gene; V was cut back by 5 bases and J by 6 bases. Germline V CDR1 and CDR2: SEHNR, FQNEAQ (reference sequence). In DNA, the CDR3 is TGTGCCAGCAGCCCTGGGACAGGCCTTAATTCACCCCTCCACTTT. It translates to CASSPGTGLNSPLHF.

This clonotype was counted only a few times. The rearrangement uses TRBV6-1 and TRBJ2-5; D is uncertain. Trimming took off 5 bases at V and 0 bases at J, with 10 bases between the two ends. The CDR3 consists of 14 residues. Germline V CDR1 and CDR2: MNHNS, SASEGT. CDR3 DNA: TGTGCCAGCAGTCAAAGCCGGGACCAAGAGACCCAGTACTTC. It encodes CASSQSRDQETQYF.

By share of the sample, this clonotype is medium-sized (0.01 to 0.1%). This chain joins TRBV10-3 and TRBJ1-1, with 9 bases identical to TRBD1. V trimming: 10 bases; J trimming: 5 bases; junction bases outside the gene matches: 11. CDR3 size: 14 residues. CDR1 is ENHRY and CDR2 is SYGVKD in the germline V gene. The CDR3 bases are TGTGCCACAAAACATCGGACAGGGGAGACTGAAGCTTTCTTT. Translating it yields CATKHRTGETEAFF.

This clonotype was seen ten or more times. This rearrangement joins TRBV6-5 to TRBJ1-2, with 11 nucleotides matching TRBD1. J was trimmed by 4 bases and V by 5 bases; bases with no gene match: 3. This CDR3 contains 14 residues. Per the germline V gene, CDR1 is MNHEY and CDR2 is SVGAGI. The CDR3 DNA reads as TGTGCCAGCAGTCGGACAGGGGGCGTCTATGGCTACACCTTC. Protein sequence: CASSRTGGVYGYTF.

In its sample, this clonotype ranks as medium-sized. The chain combines TRBV6-6 with TRBJ2-7, with 7 bases matching TRBD1. CDR1 and CDR2 (germline): MNHNY, SVGAGI (reference sequence). This CDR3 spans 14 amino acids. The junction had 7 bases not matched to a gene; V was cut back by 6 bases and J by 2 bases. The CDR3 sequence: CASSTTGQTYEQYF. The CDR3 DNA sequence: TGTGCCAGCAGCACAACGGGACAGACCTACGAGCAGTACTTC.

By share of the sample, this clonotype is large. V usage is TRBV6-6 and J usage is TRBJ2-1; D gene ambiguous. This CDR3 has 11 residues. The germline CDR1 and CDR2 sequences are MNHNY and SVGAGI (reference sequence). V lost 2 bases and J lost 8, with 4 bases in between. As DNA, the CDR3 is TGTGCCAGCAGTTACCGGGATGAGCAGTTCTTC. This gives the protein CASSYRDEQFF.

This clonotype was seen ten or more times. The chain carries TRBV9 and TRBJ2-3; 7 nucleotides line up with TRBD2. Trimming took 0 bases from V and 5 from J; bases not matched to a gene: 12. Germline loops: CDR1 SGDLS, CDR2 YYNGEE. This CDR3 comprises 17 residues. CDR3 sequence reads: CASSVALAGRAEDTQYF. The CDR3 DNA reads as TGTGCCAGCAGCGTAGCACTTGCGGGGAGGGCCGAAGATACGCAGTATTTT.

The chain recombines TRBV10-3 with TRBJ2-3; TRBD2 matches 8 bases. The CDR3 has 17 residues. Germline lookup yields CDR1 ENHRY and CDR2 SYGVKD. V was clipped by 2 bases and J by 0 bases; unmatched bases: 7. The CDR3: CAISETSGDSSTDTQYF. The CDR3 coding sequence is TGTGCCATCAGTGAGACTAGCGGCGATTCTAGCACAGATACGCAGTATTTT.

The table lists this clonotype with many counts. The chain employs TRBV30 and TRBJ1-1; D remains unclear. V gave up 0 bases and J gave up 4 bases, with 9 bases separating them. The CDR3 spans 13 residues. CDR1 GTSNPN and CDR2 SVGIG come from the germline V gene (reference sequence). The CDR3 nucleotides are TGTGCCTGGAGTGTTTCCAGAGCCACTGAAGCTTTCTTT. This gives the protein CAWSVSRATEAFF.

This clonotype was observed many times. The CDR3 region is CASSYSTGGEQPQHF. In nucleotides, the CDR3 is TGTGCCAGCAGTTACTCGACAGGGGGGGAACAGCCCCAGCATTTT. This chain uses TRBV6-2 or TRBV6-3 with TRBJ1-5; 9 nucleotides align to TRBD1. From germline, CDR1 is MNHEY and CDR2 SVGEGT. This CDR3 contains 15 residues. V lost 0 bases and J lost 7; bases outside the gene matches: 4.

CDR3 loop: CASSYSGQGVRGYTF. Here the CDR3 DNA reads TGTGCCAGCAGTTACTCAGGACAGGGAGTCCGTGGCTACACCTTC. The chain couples TRBV6-2 or TRBV6-3 to TRBJ1-2, with 8 bases matching TRBD1. The ends lost 0 bases at V and 7 bases at J; junction bases unmatched: 7. The CDR3 is 15 residues long. Germline V gene sequence: CDR1 MNHEY, CDR2 SVGEGT.

The table lists this clonotype with many counts. The genes are TRBV27 and TRBJ1-1; D possibly corresponds to TRBD1 (6 bases). The length of the CDR3 is 14 residues. Germline V lookup: CDR1 MNHEY, CDR2 SMNVEV (reference sequence). Between the trimmed V and J ends, which lost 2 bases and 3 bases, there was a span of 10 bases. The CDR3 DNA reads TGTGCCAGCAGTTTAGGGGGGGCTTACACTGAAGCTTTCTTT. Translating it yields CASSLGGAYTEAFF.

Many counts were recorded for this clonotype. Compared with germline, one end of the junction differs, possibly owing to a read error. This chain uses TRBV6-2 or TRBV6-3 with TRBJ1-5; TRBD1 matches 8 bases. Germline loops: CDR1 MNHEY, CDR2 SVGEGT. This CDR3 has 13 residues. The CDR3 is CASSYSGQGWVFF. The CDR3 bases are TGTGCCAGCAGTTACTCAGGACAGGGATGGGTTTTTTTT.

This clonotype came up many times. This chain uses TRBV28 with TRBJ1-2; TRBD1 agrees at 7 bases. Germline CDR1 MDHEN, CDR2 SYDVKM. The CDR3 extends over 14 amino acids. V was pared by 4 bases and J by 4 bases, with 6 bases of the junction left unmatched. In nucleotides, the CDR3 is TGTGCCAGCAGTTCAGCACAGGGGATCTATGGCTACACCTTC. It encodes CASSSAQGIYGYTF.